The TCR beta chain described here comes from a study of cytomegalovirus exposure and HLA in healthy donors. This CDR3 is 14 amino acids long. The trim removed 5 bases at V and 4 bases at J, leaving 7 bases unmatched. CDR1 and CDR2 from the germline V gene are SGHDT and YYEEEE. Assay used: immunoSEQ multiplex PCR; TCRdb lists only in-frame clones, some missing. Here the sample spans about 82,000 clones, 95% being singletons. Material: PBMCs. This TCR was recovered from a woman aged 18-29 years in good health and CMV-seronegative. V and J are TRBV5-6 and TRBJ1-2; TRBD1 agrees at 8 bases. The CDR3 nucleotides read TGTGCCAGCAGGGCCGTTGGACAGGGCTATGGCTACACCTTC. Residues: CASRAVGQGYGYTF.